This entry lists 12 T cell receptor beta chains sequenced from one sample in a study of early stage breast cancer tumors. Some clones are missing from TCRdb's copy, which holds only in-frame ones; the method was immunoSEQ multiplex PCR. The sample consists of 12,000 to 15,000 clones, 65% to 85% of them appearing once. What was sequenced was normal breast tissue next to the tumor. The receptor set was obtained from a person aged 25 to 39 with breast cancer.

The chain carries TRBV4-1 and TRBJ2-1, with TRBD2 matching 15 bases. The CDR3 extends over 17 amino acids. The V segment lost 3 bases and the J segment 1 base; nucleotides outside the gene matches: 1. Germline lookup yields CDR1 MGHRA and CDR2 YSYEKL. The CDR3 loop is CASSQGLAGGSYNEQFF. In nucleotides, the CDR3 is TGCGCCAGCAGCCAGGGACTAGCGGGAGGTTCCTACAATGAGCAGTTCTTC.

The V and J genes are TRBV19 and TRBJ2-2; D is unclear. This CDR3 comprises 14 residues. V lost 3 bases to trimming and J lost 7 bases, with 12 bases between them. Germline lookup yields CDR1 LNHDA and CDR2 SQIVND (reference sequence). This CDR3 reads CASSISGWGGELFF. The CDR3 coding sequence is TGTGCCAGTAGTATCTCTGGGTGGGGCGGGGAGCTGTTTTTT.

The CDR3 spells CATGARQGVGTGELFF. DNA for the CDR3: TGTGCCACCGGAGCCCGACAGGGTGTCGGCACCGGGGAGCTGTTTTTT. The chain combines TRBV19 with TRBJ2-2; 7 nucleotides align to TRBD1. There are 16 residues in the CDR3. Germline CDR1 and CDR2: LNHDA and SQIVND (reference sequence). With 10 bases clipped from V and 4 bases from J, the junction kept 15 bases outside the gene matches.

The chain has TRBV7-9 and TRBJ2-3; TRBD2 aligns across 14 bases. The CDR3 totals 16 residues. With V trimmed by 7 bases and J by 4 bases, 7 bases remained unmatched. Per germline, CDR1 SEHNR and CDR2 FQNEAQ (reference sequence). The CDR3 loop reads CASTGTSGRRADTQYF. DNA for the CDR3: TGTGCCAGCACCGGGACTAGCGGGAGAAGGGCAGATACGCAGTATTTT.

The gene calls are TRBV2 and TRBJ2-3, with 8 bases matching TRBD2. Germline V gives CDR1 SNHLY, CDR2 FYNNEI. The CDR3 contains 16 residues. V lost 2 bases, J lost 2 bases, and 6 bases stayed unmatched. As DNA, the CDR3 is TGTGCCAGCAGTGAAACCCCTAGCGGGTACACAGATACGCAGTATTTT. Residues: CASSETPSGYTDTQYF. Variable domain in full (rest from reference TRBV2 and TRBJ2-3): EPEVTQTPSHQVTQMGQEVILRCVPISNHLYFYWYRQILGQKVEFLVSFYNNEISEKSEIFDDQFSVERPDGSNFTLKIRSTKLEDSAMYFCASSETPSGYTDTQYFGPGTRLTVL.

The count of this clone is one. The V gene is TRBV10-3, the J gene TRBJ1-1, with D possibly TRBD1 on 5 matching bases. V was cut by 6 bases and J by 1 base, with 12 bases left in between. The germline CDR1 and CDR2 sequences are ENHRY and SYGVKD. The CDR3 loop spans 14 amino acids. CDR3 bases: TGTGCCATCAGGGAAAGACAGCAGAACACTGAAGCTTTCTTT. Its translation: CAIRERQQNTEAFF.

The V and J genes are TRBV5-4 and TRBJ2-7; unclear D gene. The CDR3 has 14 residues. Germline-derived CDR1 and CDR2 are SGHNT and YYREEE (reference sequence). V was trimmed by 0 bases and J by 3 bases, leaving 10 bases between them. The CDR3 sequence is CASSLVGQNYEQYF. CDR3 coding DNA: TGTGCCAGCAGCTTGGTTGGGCAGAACTACGAGCAGTACTTC.

CDR3 in amino acids: CASSKTGLVALFGPDTQYF. CDR3 in DNA: TGTGCCAGCAGCAAAACGGGACTAGTGGCGTTATTCGGGCCAGATACGCAGTATTTT. The chain combines TRBV7-8 with TRBJ2-3; 8 nucleotides match TRBD2. Germline V gene data show CDR1 as SGHVS and CDR2 as FQNEAQ. V gave up 5 bases and J gave up 4 bases; unmatched junction bases: 20. The CDR3 has 19 residues.

The DNA for the CDR3 is TGTGCCAGCAGCGTAGATTGGGACGTAACCTACAATGAGCAGTTCTTC. As protein: CASSVDWDVTYNEQFF. The chain recombines TRBV9 with TRBJ2-1; the D call may be TRBD1 or TRBD2 (5 bases each). This CDR3 spans 16 amino acids. The germline gives CDR1 SGDLS, CDR2 YYNGEE. Trimming pared 0 bases from V and 2 bases from J, leaving 12 bases between.

The chain combines TRBV30 with TRBJ2-3; D is undetermined. The CDR3 runs 13 residues. Germline CDR1 and CDR2: GTSNPN and SVGIG (reference sequence). The ends were cut back, 4 bases at V and 6 bases at J, with 14 bases in the middle. The CDR3 region is CAWKGRPADTQYF. As DNA, the CDR3 is TGTGCCTGGAAGGGCAGGCCGGCGGATACGCAGTATTTT.

CDR3 coding DNA: TGCGCCAGCAGCCAGGTACCAGGACAACCGGGACTAGCGGGAGGTTACTACGAGCAGTACTTC. Translation gives CASSQVPGQPGLAGGYYEQYF. The chain links TRBV4-1 to TRBJ2-7, with 15 bases aligning to TRBD2. Trimming at V came to 3 bases and at J to 3 bases, leaving 18 bases not matched to a gene. Germline CDR1 and CDR2: MGHRA and YSYEKL. The CDR3 loop spans 21 amino acids.

This clone was detected a few times. The chain has TRBV6-5 and TRBJ1-1; 10 nucleotides agree with TRBD1. V trimming: 6 bases; J trimming: 3 bases; junction bases outside the gene matches: 4. There are 14 residues in the CDR3. CDR1 and CDR2 (germline): MNHEY, SVGAGI. The CDR3 sequence is CASSFGQGDTEAFF. CDR3 DNA sequence: TGTGCCAGCAGCTTCGGACAGGGGGACACTGAAGCTTTCTTT.